This entry features one T cell receptor (beta chain) sequence. This sample stems from a study of T cell changes during pregnancy in multiple sclerosis. Germline V lookup: CDR1 MNHNY, CDR2 SVGAGI (reference sequence). Trimming shortened V by 6 bases and J by 5 bases, and 13 bases separated the two germline ends. CDR3 size: 14 residues. Sequencing used immunoSEQ multiplex PCR; TCRdb keeps in-frame clones, though not all of them. This table has nearly 110,000 clones, about 90% appearing once. The clonotype was recovered from a female donor in good health, enrolled as a control in a pregnancy study. The source was peripheral blood, collected in the third trimester of pregnancy. The gene calls are TRBV6-6 and TRBJ1-4; D is perhaps TRBD1 (6 bases). CDR3 DNA: TGTGCCAGCAGGAATGGACAGTACAATGAAAAACTGTTTTTT. Translating it yields CASRNGQYNEKLFF.